This is a list of T cell receptor beta chains from one sample in a study of molecular identifiers for immune sequencing clone quantification. MiXCR, run by TCRdb on the PCR reads, gives a single entry per CDR3 protein. The table includes about 630,000 distinct CDR3 sequences, 25% detected once. Sequencing used naive CD8+ T cells from blood, with Jurkat cell RNA spiked in. These receptors all come from a human donor in good health. Some libraries in this study had Jurkat cell RNA spiked in. CDR3s include the opening cysteine and the closing phenylalanine or tryptophan. The D gene is left open where the match is weak. For some rows the clone size is stated as once, few or many, or as a class when expanded; others skip it.

abundance,v_gene,j_gene,d_gene,CDR3nt,CDR3aa
NA,TRBV4-3,TRBJ2-4,TRBD1,TGCGCCAGCAGCCAAGATGGGGAAGGGACAGGGGGCCCCTTCAAAAACATTCAGTACTTC,CASSQDGEGTGGPFKNIQYF
few,TRBV27,TRBJ2-7,TRBD2,TGTGCCAGCAGCATTAGCGGGAGGAGGGTCGAGCAGTACTTC,CASSISGRRVEQYF
many,TRBV5-4,TRBJ2-5,TRBD2,TGTGCCAGCAGCTTTAGCGGGGGAGGAGAGACCCAGTACTTC,CASSFSGGGETQYF
NA,TRBV7-9,TRBJ1-2,TRBD1,TGTGCCAGCAGCTCGACGGACAGGTTTGCTTATGGCTACACCTTC,CASSSTDRFAYGYTF
many,TRBV27,TRBJ2-3,TRBD2,TGTGCCAGCAGAAGCGGGAGGGCCGGGGATACGCAGTATTTT,CASRSGRAGDTQYF
NA,TRBV3-1,TRBJ1-2,TRBD1,TGTGCCAGCAGCCAAGATCTGGGACAGGGTACTAGCTATGGCTACACCTTC,CASSQDLGQGTSYGYTF
NA,TRBV5-4,TRBJ1-2,NA,TGTGCCAGCAGCTTGGAACCTAGGGCAGGCCTGGCGGACTATGGCTACACCTTC,CASSLEPRAGLADYGYTF
few,TRBV10-3,TRBJ1-5,NA,TGTGCCATCAGTGATCCCAAAGATGGGGATCAGCCCCAGCATTTT,CAISDPKDGDQPQHF
NA,TRBV7-4,TRBJ2-7,NA,TGTGCCAGCAGCTTAGCCCCTTTGGGTCACGAGCAGTACTTC,CASSLAPLGHEQYF
many,TRBV9,TRBJ2-3,TRBD2,TGTGCCAGCAGCGTAAATAGCGGGGTAGGCACAGATACGCAGTATTTT,CASSVNSGVGTDTQYF
few,TRBV7-6,TRBJ2-5,TRBD1,TGTGCCAGCAGCTTGGATGTAGAGGGGGCCAGAGAGACCCAGTACTTC,CASSLDVEGARETQYF
NA,TRBV7-2,TRBJ1-4,TRBD1,TGTGCCAGCAGCTTAGTAGGGACAGGGCACCCGATTTTT,CASSLVGTGHPIF
many,TRBV7-2,TRBJ1-4,NA,TGTGCCAGCAGCCTAGCAGTCGGCGAAAAACTGTTTTTT,CASSLAVGEKLFF
many,TRBV6-6,TRBJ1-5,NA,TGTGCCAGCAGTTACCCGGGCTATGATCAGCCCCAGCATTTT,CASSYPGYDQPQHF
NA,TRBV7-9,TRBJ2-1,TRBD2,TGTGCCAGCACCCCAATAGCGGGGGGCCCCCTACTCTCCTACAATGAGCAGTTCTTC,CASTPIAGGPLLSYNEQFF
once,TRBV27,TRBJ2-3,TRBD1,TGTGCCAGCAGTCCGTGGACAGGGGGAGGCACAGATACGCAGTATTTT,CASSPWTGGGTDTQYF
NA,TRBV4-3,TRBJ2-7,TRBD2,TGCGCCAGCAGCCAAGATCTCATCCGGGGGGGCGCGTTTCCCTACGAGCAGTACTTC,CASSQDLIRGGAFPYEQYF
NA,TRBV5-8,TRBJ2-3,TRBD1,TGTGCCAGCAGCTTTTGGATGGGGACAGGAGACCTCATACTACCTACAGATACGCAGTATTTT,CASSFWMGTGDLILPTDTQYF
few,TRBV9,TRBJ1-1,NA,TGTGCCAGCAGTGCTATGGGGGCCACTGAAGCTTTCTTT,CASSAMGATEAFF
NA,TRBV5-4,TRBJ2-1,TRBD1,TGTGCCAGCGGCTTGATGACAGGGGGCAATGAGCAGTTCTTC,CASGLMTGGNEQFF
many,TRBV14,TRBJ2-7,NA,TGTGCCAGCAGCCAACACAGTTGGGACTACGAGCAGTACTTC,CASSQHSWDYEQYF
NA,TRBV11-3,TRBJ2-7,NA,TGTGCCAGCAGCCCAGGGATAAGGGGAGAAACGTACGAGCAGTACTTC,CASSPGIRGETYEQYF
NA,TRBV19,TRBJ2-7,NA,TGTGCCAGTAGTATAGATCGAGGGATGGAGCAGTACTTC,CASSIDRGMEQYF
few,TRBV24-1,TRBJ2-7,NA,TGTGCCACCATTTTTGATGTCGAGGAGCAGTACTTC,CATIFDVEEQYF
many,TRBV7-9,TRBJ2-1,NA,TGTGCCAGCAGATTTCCTTCGGGGTCTGAGCAGTTCTTC,CASRFPSGSEQFF
NA,TRBV27,TRBJ2-6,TRBD1,TGTGCCAGCAGTCGAGGGGACAGGTTTTATGTTGGAGACTCTGGGGCCAACGTCCTGACTTTC,CASSRGDRFYVGDSGANVLTF
many,TRBV4-1,TRBJ1-5,NA,TGCGCCAGCAGCCAAGATAGGTCAGACTATAGCAATCAGCCCCAGCATTTT,CASSQDRSDYSNQPQHF
many,TRBV2,TRBJ1-1,NA,TGTGCCAGCAGAGGGGACTTCGGCGCACCTGAAGCTTTCTTT,CASRGDFGAPEAFF
few,TRBV2,TRBJ1-6,NA,TGTGCCAGCAGCCCCGACCATGGGTCGAGTTCACCCCTCCACTTT,CASSPDHGSSSPLHF
many,TRBV12-3/TRBV12-4,TRBJ1-5,TRBD1,TGTGCCAGCAGTGGGACAGGGGGAGTGAGCAATCAGCCCCAGCATTTT,CASSGTGGVSNQPQHF
NA,TRBV27,TRBJ1-1,NA,TGTGCCAGCAGTTTGGGGTTTGGGGGGAGGAACACTGAAGCTTTCTTT,CASSLGFGGRNTEAFF
many,TRBV19,TRBJ2-7,NA,TGTGCCAGTAGTATTAGTCCAGCGGAGGGGTACGAGCAGTACTTC,CASSISPAEGYEQYF
NA,TRBV19,TRBJ2-2,NA,TGTGCCAGTACCCCTGGGGGGGGGGAGCTGTTTTTT,CASTPGGGELFF
NA,TRBV2,TRBJ2-5,TRBD1,TGTGCCAGCAGGGACGGGACAGGGGAGACCCAGTACTTC,CASRDGTGETQYF
many,TRBV6-2/TRBV6-3,TRBJ1-1,NA,TGTGCCAGCACTCCCGGGACCGAAGCTTTCTTT,CASTPGTEAFF
NA,TRBV10-3,TRBJ2-7,TRBD1,TGTGCCATCAGTGAGGGACAGGCAGAGCAGTACTTC,CAISEGQAEQYF
few,TRBV10-3,TRBJ2-5,NA,TGTGCCATCAGTCTCGGGACGGAGGTTCAAGAGACCCAGTACTTC,CAISLGTEVQETQYF
many,TRBV6-1,TRBJ1-4,NA,TGTGCCAGCAGGAACAGGCCCGCAACTAATGAAAAACTGTTTTTT,CASRNRPATNEKLFF
many,TRBV24-1,TRBJ2-3,NA,TGTGCCACCAGTGATTTCGGCACAGATACGCAGTATTTT,CATSDFGTDTQYF
few,TRBV12-3/TRBV12-4,TRBJ2-2,TRBD2,TGTGCCAGCAGTCCAAGAACTAGCGGGAGGTTAACCGGGGAGCTGTTTTTT,CASSPRTSGRLTGELFF
NA,TRBV5-6,TRBJ2-7,NA,TGTGCCAGCAGCTTGCCTATACGTCATGGGGCTGGTTACGAGCAGTACTTC,CASSLPIRHGAGYEQYF
many,TRBV27,TRBJ1-1,NA,TGTGCCAGCCTCAACCATGGAGACATTAACACTGAAGCTTTCTTT,CASLNHGDINTEAFF
NA,TRBV6-1,TRBJ2-5,TRBD1,TGTGCCAGCAGTGCTGCCGGGACAGGGCTACAAGAGACCCAGTACTTC,CASSAAGTGLQETQYF
many,TRBV13,TRBJ2-3,NA,TGTGCCAGCAGCGAGGGACTGGCGGCCGATACGCAGTATTTT,CASSEGLAADTQYF
many,TRBV7-9,TRBJ2-3,TRBD1,TGTGCCAGCAGCCACCAGACAGGGATAGCAGATACGCAGTATTTT,CASSHQTGIADTQYF
NA,TRBV9,TRBJ2-6,TRBD1,TGTGCCAGCACCCAGACAGGGGTCGCCTCTGGGGCCAACGTCCTGACTTTC,CASTQTGVASGANVLTF
many,TRBV14,TRBJ2-1,NA,TGTGCCAGCAGCCAGCTCCGGGATTCTGAGCAGTTCTTC,CASSQLRDSEQFF
NA,TRBV4-1,TRBJ1-1,TRBD1,TGCGCCAGCAGCCCTACAGGGGGGTACGCTGAAGCTTTCTTT,CASSPTGGYAEAFF
NA,TRBV4-3,TRBJ1-2,TRBD1,TGCGCCAGCAGCCAAGATCGGCCAGGGGGCAGCTATGGCTACACCTTC,CASSQDRPGGSYGYTF
many,TRBV7-2,TRBJ2-7,TRBD2,TGTGCCAGCAGCTCCCTAGCGGGGGACTCCTACGAGCAGTACTTC,CASSSLAGDSYEQYF
few,TRBV4-3,TRBJ1-6,TRBD1,TGCGCCAGCAGCCAAGATAGGACAGGGTATTCACCCCTCTACTTT,CASSQDRTGYSPLYF
NA,TRBV5-6,TRBJ2-7,NA,TGTGCCAGCAGCTTGGTGTGGAACTACGAGCAGTACTTC,CASSLVWNYEQYF
NA,TRBV11-3,TRBJ2-7,NA,TGTGCCAGCCGCTTAGCCGGGGGCGAGCAGTACTTC,CASRLAGGEQYF
few,TRBV4-2,TRBJ2-7,NA,TGTGCCAGCAGCGTCGATACAGGCACCTTGTGGGAGCAGTACTTC,CASSVDTGTLWEQYF